Following are 29 T cell receptor beta chains from one sample sequenced in a study of T cell responses to AZD1222 COVID-19 vaccine (dated by TCRdb to 2020 to 2023). Receptors were amplified or captured by the immunoSEQ multiplex PCR assay. TCRdb took over this immuneACCESS table, retaining in-frame rearrangements with V and J assigned. Such tables are incomplete; in checked studies, under half of the missing clones stem from an unresolved V gene, and the remainder is unexplained. This sample comprises roughly 85,000 clones, around 90% of them detected only once. Approximately 4.8% of the sample goes to the ten largest clones. The time point label on this specimen signifies: baseline before first vaccination. The treatment or condition label corresponds to: meningococcal conjugate vaccine given as trial control. Sequences were derived from peripheral blood, sampled on day 0 of MenACWY control vaccination. The receptor source for this set is an adult in good health.

CDR3 loop: CASSPLYSNQPQHF. CDR3 DNA: TGTGCCAGCTCACCCCTTTATAGCAATCAGCCCCAGCATTTT. J is TRBJ1-5 and V is TRBV18, with unresolved D. CDR3 length equals 14 residues. V was shortened by 3 bases and J by 0 bases, with 6 bases between the two germline ends. In germline, CDR1 is KGHSH, CDR2 LQKENI.

The chain combines TRBV20-1 with TRBJ1-6; TRBD1 might be the D (5 bases). Trimming left V 6 bases short and J 10 bases short, with 10 bases between. Germline V CDR1 and CDR2: DFQATT, SNEGSKA (reference sequence). The CDR3 has 11 residues. The CDR3 reads CSALGDSPLHF. The CDR3 nucleotides are TGCAGTGCCCTTGGGGACTCACCCCTCCACTTT.

CDR3 amino acids: CASSRQGWEQYF. The CDR3 DNA reads TGTGCCAGCAGCCGACAGGGGTGGGAGCAGTACTTC. The gene calls are TRBV7-9 and TRBJ2-7, with 8 bases matching TRBD1. Germline assignment: CDR1 SEHNR and CDR2 FQNEAQ (reference sequence). With 5 bases clipped from V and 7 bases from J, the junction kept 4 bases outside the gene matches. The length of the CDR3 is 12 residues.

This clone was detected only a few times. The chain uses TRBV25-1 and TRBJ2-7; TRBD2 might be the D (6 bases). Germline V gives CDR1 MGHDK, CDR2 SYGVNS. The CDR3 totals 15 residues. The V and J ends lost 1 base and 2 bases respectively, with 12 bases between them. The CDR3 protein is CASSESGGGTYEQYF. In nucleotides, the CDR3 is TGTGCCAGCAGTGAATCCGGGGGAGGCACCTACGAGCAGTACTTC.

CDR3 in amino acids: CASSPDRGGGFGAFF. CDR3 DNA sequence: TGTGCCAGTAGTCCAGACAGGGGTGGAGGGTTCGGAGCTTTCTTT. The J gene is TRBJ1-1, the V gene TRBV19; 8 nucleotides agree with TRBD1. The CDR3 runs to 15 residues. Germline values: CDR1 LNHDA, CDR2 SQIVND (reference sequence). V was clipped by 5 bases and J by 10 bases; unmatched bases: 15.

The chain employs TRBV30 and TRBJ1-2, with D maybe TRBD1 (5 bases). There are 13 residues in the CDR3. The V gene's germline CDR1 is GTSNPN and CDR2 SVGIG (reference sequence). V lost 8 bases and J 2 bases, leaving 15 bases between the germline ends. CDR3 region: CAVGAGTNYGYTF. The CDR3 region has the DNA TGTGCCGTAGGAGCAGGGACCAACTATGGCTACACCTTC.

This rearrangement joins TRBV9 to TRBJ1-1, with 9 bases identical to TRBD1. The V gene end was trimmed by 4 bases and the J gene end by 9 bases; junction bases not matched to a gene: 10. CDR1 is SGDLS and CDR2 is YYNGEE in the germline V gene. The CDR3 is 14 residues long. This chain's CDR3 is CASSLNPDRGQAFF. DNA of the CDR3: TGTGCCAGCAGCCTAAACCCGGACAGGGGACAAGCTTTCTTT.

The chain has TRBV5-1 and TRBJ1-4; tentative D call: TRBD1 (6 bases). Trimming cost V 0 bases and J 8 bases, with 14 bases left between them. The CDR3 covers 15 residues. CDR1 is SGHRS, CDR2 YFSETQ, per germline. The CDR3 loop reads CASSLGPGDQEKLFF. The DNA of the CDR3 is TGCGCCAGCAGCTTGGGCCCAGGGGACCAGGAAAAACTGTTTTTT.

The V call is TRBV24-1, the J call TRBJ2-5; weak D call: TRBD2 (7 bases). V was shortened by 9 bases and J by 0 bases, with 22 bases between the two germline ends. CDR1 KGHDR and CDR2 SFDVKD come from the germline V gene. The CDR3 length is 17 residues. The CDR3 sequence: CATSGLGRGGYQETQYF. In DNA form, the CDR3 reads TGTGCCACCTCCGGACTAGGGAGGGGGGGATACCAAGAGACCCAGTACTTC.

The CDR3 DNA is TGTGCCAGCAGTCCACCGGGTCGGGGCGGGGGCATCTACAATGAGCAGTTCTTC. This sequence encodes CASSPPGRGGGIYNEQFF. V gene TRBV2 combines with J gene TRBJ2-1; the D gene is possibly TRBD2 (7 bases). This CDR3 has 18 amino acids. Trimming removed 5 bases from V and 3 bases from J, with 23 bases in between. Germline loops: CDR1 SNHLY, CDR2 FYNNEI.

The chain links TRBV12-5 to TRBJ1-1; unclear D gene. Germline V lookup: CDR1 LGHNT, CDR2 FRNRAP. This CDR3 is 13 amino acids long. With 4 bases removed from V and 1 base from J, the gap between germline ends came to 7 bases. In DNA, the CDR3 is TGTGCTAGTGGTTCCGGAGGGAACACTGAAGCTTTCTTT. It specifies CASGSGGNTEAFF.

This clone was seen once. This chain joins TRBV6-2 or TRBV6-3 and TRBJ2-1, with D hard to call. Germline V lookup: CDR1 MNHEY, CDR2 SVGEGT. This CDR3 has 14 amino acids. V lost 2 bases and J 3 bases, leaving 8 bases between the germline ends. The CDR3 protein is CASSYVGGYNEQFF. CDR3 bases: TGTGCCAGCAGTTACGTGGGTGGCTACAATGAGCAGTTCTTC.

V is TRBV3-1 (or the pseudogene TRBV3-2) and J is TRBJ1-2, with a possible D match to TRBD1 (6 bases). Deletions cut 7 bases from V and 4 bases from J, with 10 bases between. The V gene's germline CDR1 is LGHDT and CDR2 YNNKEL (reference sequence). This CDR3 region has 12 residues. CDR3 residues: CASTRGGYGYTF. In DNA, the CDR3 is TGTGCCAGCACCAGGGGTGGCTATGGCTACACCTTC.

The J gene is TRBJ1-2, the V gene TRBV27; TRBD1 might be the D (6 bases). CDR3 size: 14 residues. V was shortened by 5 bases and J by 7 bases, with 17 bases between the two germline ends. CDR1 and CDR2 from the germline V gene are MNHEY and SMNVEV (reference sequence). CDR3 protein: CASSPGYRDVGYTF. CDR3 DNA: TGTGCCAGCAGTCCCGGCTACAGGGATGTTGGCTACACCTTC.

V gene TRBV28 combines with J gene TRBJ1-5; 12 nucleotides match TRBD1. Trimming took 7 bases from V and 2 from J; bases not matched to a gene: 15. This CDR3 has 19 residues. Per germline, CDR1 MDHEN and CDR2 SYDVKM. The CDR3 nucleotides read TGTGCCAGCACCCCAGGAGGGACAGGGGGCGAGTTGGGCAATCAGCCCCAGCATTTT. Its translation: CASTPGGTGGELGNQPQHF.

The chain couples TRBV6-1 to TRBJ2-1; a possible D gene is TRBD1 (5 bases). Germline values: CDR1 MNHNS, CDR2 SASEGT. The CDR3 has 13 residues. The V end lost 3 bases, the J end lost 4 bases, and 7 bases lay between the germline ends. In DNA, the CDR3 is TGTGCCAGCAGTGAGGGGCCTTACAATGAGCAGTTCTTC. Amino acids: CASSEGPYNEQFF.

The V call is TRBV7-2, the J call TRBJ2-7, with 10 bases lining up with TRBD2. This CDR3 is 16 amino acids long. V shed 7 bases, J shed 1 base, and the junction held 10 bases outside the gene matches. Germline V CDR1 and CDR2: SGHTA, FQGNSA. The DNA of the CDR3 is TGTGCCAGCACCCCTAGCGGGGGACTCACATCCTACGAGCAGTACTTC. This translates into CASTPSGGLTSYEQYF.

This clone was seen more than once but under ten times. J is TRBJ1-5 and V is TRBV4-1; tentative D call: TRBD1 (5 bases). Germline V gene lookup returns CDR1 MGHRA and CDR2 YSYEKL. This CDR3 comprises 17 residues. V lost 1 base, J lost 9 bases, and 22 bases lay in between. CDR3 in DNA: TGCGCCAGCAGCCAAGTAGCGGGGCCCACTGGGAATTGGCCCCAGCATTTT. This translates into CASSQVAGPTGNWPQHF.

This clone is a singleton in its sample. The rearrangement joins TRBV14 to TRBJ1-2; weak D call: TRBD1 (6 bases). The CDR3 sequence is 14 residues long. Between the trimmed V and J ends, which lost 2 bases and 2 bases, there was a span of 9 bases. Germline CDR1 is SGHDN and CDR2 is FVKESK. DNA of the CDR3: TGTGCCAGCAGCCAACTCGGACAGAACTATGGCTACACCTTC. Translating gives CASSQLGQNYGYTF.

The chain carries TRBV29-1 and TRBJ2-3; possible D gene TRBD1, 5 bases. Germline-derived CDR1 and CDR2 are SQVTM and ANQGSEA. With 4 bases removed from V and 0 bases from J, the gap between germline ends came to 8 bases. CDR3 length: 13 amino acids. Here the CDR3 reads CSVVGDSTDTQYF. The CDR3 DNA sequence: TGCAGCGTTGTAGGGGATAGCACAGATACGCAGTATTTT.

The V call is TRBV18, the J call TRBJ1-1, with 7 bases identical to TRBD1. From germline, CDR1 is KGHSH and CDR2 LQKENI. V was clipped by 3 bases and J by 7 bases; unmatched bases: 5. The length of the CDR3 is 13 residues. The CDR3 reads CASSPRQGFEAFF. For the CDR3, the DNA is TGTGCCAGCTCACCGAGACAGGGCTTTGAAGCTTTCTTT.

As DNA, the CDR3 is TGTGCCACCAGCAGAGGGTCCGGGACAAACTACTACGAGCAGTACTTC. This translates into CATSRGSGTNYYEQYF. The chain carries TRBV15 and TRBJ2-7; D possibly corresponds to TRBD1 (6 bases). The length of the CDR3 is 16 residues. Trimming took off 1 base at V and 3 bases at J, with 16 bases between the two ends. CDR1 is LNHNV, CDR2 YYDKDF, per germline (reference sequence).

This clone was seen more than once but under ten times. This chain uses TRBV19 with TRBJ1-1; D uncertain. CDR1 is LNHDA and CDR2 is SQIVND in the germline V gene (reference sequence). There are 13 residues in the CDR3. Between the trimmed V and J ends, which lost 5 bases and 2 bases, there was a span of 9 bases. The chain's CDR3 is CASSGALNTEAFF. The CDR3 nucleotides are TGTGCCAGTAGTGGTGCCTTAAACACTGAAGCTTTCTTT.

This clone came up a few times. The chain couples TRBV28 to TRBJ2-3, with D perhaps TRBD2 (6 bases). Trimming removed 5 bases from V and 0 bases from J, with 15 bases in between. This CDR3 region has 16 residues. Germline V gene data show CDR1 as MDHEN and CDR2 as SYDVKM. CDR3 region: CASSPYAGPSTDTQYF. CDR3 nucleotide sequence: TGTGCCAGCAGTCCCTACGCGGGGCCTAGCACAGATACGCAGTATTTT.

V and J are TRBV7-2 and TRBJ2-5; the match to TRBD2 covers 9 bases. This CDR3 has 15 residues. Trimming removed 5 bases from V and 4 bases from J; junction bases left unmatched: 8. Germline lookup yields CDR1 SGHTA and CDR2 FQGNSA. This CDR3 is CASSPQPGLAETQYF. CDR3 sequence (DNA): TGTGCCAGCAGCCCACAACCGGGACTAGCAGAGACCCAGTACTTC.

The CDR3 reads CASRSGSTNEKLFF. CDR3 nucleotides: TGTGCCAGTAGGAGTGGGTCAACTAATGAAAAACTGTTTTTT. The V gene is TRBV19, the J gene TRBJ1-4; D not resolved. CDR3 length: 14 residues. Germline V gene lookup returns CDR1 LNHDA and CDR2 SQIVND (reference sequence). V was trimmed by 6 bases and J by 0 bases, leaving 8 bases between them.

A few counts support this clone. The chain employs TRBV4-1 and TRBJ1-6; D gene uncertain. This CDR3 is 18 amino acids long. Germline loops: CDR1 MGHRA, CDR2 YSYEKL. Between the trimmed V and J ends, which lost 1 base and 4 bases, there was a span of 17 bases. The CDR3 protein is CASSQVSGSKSYNSPLHF. In nucleotides, the CDR3 is TGCGCCAGCAGCCAAGTAAGCGGCAGCAAAAGTTATAATTCACCCCTCCACTTT.

The chain has TRBV4-1 and TRBJ1-5; D is ambiguous. Trimming took off 2 bases at V and 3 bases at J, with 14 bases between the two ends. Germline-derived CDR1 and CDR2 are MGHRA and YSYEKL. CDR3 length: 16 residues. The DNA for the CDR3 is TGCGCCAGCAGCCAAAGGCCCGACGGATACAATCAGCCCCAGCATTTT. Amino acids: CASSQRPDGYNQPQHF.

CDR3 amino acids: CASSQAIAGSYEQYF. The CDR3 DNA is TGTGCCAGCAGCCAAGCCATAGCGGGCTCCTACGAGCAGTACTTC. The chain links TRBV3-1 (or the pseudogene TRBV3-2) to TRBJ2-7; 7 nucleotides line up with TRBD2. The CDR3 covers 15 residues. With 1 base clipped from V and 0 bases from J, the junction kept 3 bases outside the gene matches. CDR1 is LGHDT, CDR2 YNNKEL, per germline (reference sequence).